Listed below are T cell receptor beta chains from one sample, sequenced in a study of metastatic and nonmetastatic thyroid tumors. TCRdb re-processed the PCR reads through MiXCR. The sample records around 27,000 clones, just under 15% being singletons. Sequenced sample: blood. The receptors come from a female donor with papillary thyroid cancer or a benign thyroid nodule (not recorded which). Some clones in this sample may be carry-over from other donors' samples. Both conserved end residues are part of each CDR3. The D gene is left open where the match is weak. Expanded clones are given a class, and other clones once, few, many or no size at all.

d_gene | j_gene | abundance | v_gene | CDR3nt | CDR3aa
NA | TRBJ1-2 | NA | TRBV6-1 | TGTGCCAGCAGTGAACCCGGGACGGCATATGGCTACACCTTC | CASSEPGTAYGYTF
TRBD2 | TRBJ2-7 | NA | TRBV20-1 | TGCAGTGCTAGGGGTTCTAGCGGGAGAACCTACGAGCAGTACTTC | CSARGSSGRTYEQYF
NA | TRBJ2-3 | NA | TRBV11-1 | TGTGCCAGCGCAGCACGGTACAGATTCACAGATACGCAGTATTTT | CASAARYRFTDTQYF
NA | TRBJ2-7 | NA | TRBV4-1 | TGCGCCAGGAGCAAAGGAACTTCCTACGAGCAGTACTTC | CARSKGTSYEQYF
TRBD1 | TRBJ2-1 | NA | TRBV6-2/TRBV6-3 | TGTGCCAGCCGCCGGGACAGGTTTAATGAGCAGTTCTTC | CASRRDRFNEQFF
NA | TRBJ1-1 | many | TRBV28 | TGTGCCAGCAGTTCGTATAGGGGGGGCACTGAAGCTTTCTTT | CASSSYRGGTEAFF
NA | TRBJ1-6 | many | TRBV7-9 | TGTGCCAGCAGCATTCTTGATTCACCCCTCCACTTT | CASSILDSPLHF
TRBD2 | TRBJ2-7 | NA | TRBV11-2 | TGTGCCAGCAGCTCAAGGGCGGGGCTAGCGGCAGCCTACGAGCAGTACTTC | CASSSRAGLAAAYEQYF
NA | TRBJ2-7 | NA | TRBV6-5 | TGTGCCAGCAGTTACATCCCCTCCTACGAGCAGTACTTC | CASSYIPSYEQYF
TRBD1 | TRBJ1-4 | medium-sized | TRBV4-1 | TGCGCCAGCAGCCAAACCGGGACAGGGAGAGAAAAACTGTTTTTT | CASSQTGTGREKLFF
NA | TRBJ1-2 | medium-sized | TRBV18 | TGTGCCAGCTCGCTGGGGACGGGTGACTATGGCTACACCTTC | CASSLGTGDYGYTF